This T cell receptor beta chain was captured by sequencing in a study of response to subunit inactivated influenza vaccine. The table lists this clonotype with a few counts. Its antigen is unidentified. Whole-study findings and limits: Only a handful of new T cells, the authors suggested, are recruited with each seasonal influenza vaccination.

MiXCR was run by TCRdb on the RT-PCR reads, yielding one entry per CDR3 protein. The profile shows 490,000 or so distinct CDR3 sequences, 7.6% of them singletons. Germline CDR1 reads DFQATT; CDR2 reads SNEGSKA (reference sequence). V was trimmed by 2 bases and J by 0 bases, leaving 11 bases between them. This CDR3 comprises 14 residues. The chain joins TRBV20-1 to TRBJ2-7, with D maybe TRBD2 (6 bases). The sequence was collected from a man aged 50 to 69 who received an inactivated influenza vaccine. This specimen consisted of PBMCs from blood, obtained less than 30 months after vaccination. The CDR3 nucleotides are TGCAGTGCTAGAACACCGGGACTCTCCTACGAGCAGTACTTC. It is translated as CSARTPGLSYEQYF.